This T cell receptor (beta chain) was sequenced for a study of T-cell reconstitution after alpha-beta-depleted transplantation in children (dated by TCRdb to between 2015 and 2016). Concerning the study at large: The study quantitatively tracked T-cell immune reconstitution after TCRalphabeta/CD19-depleted allogeneic hematopoietic cell transplantation in children using TCR repertoire profiling.

Receptor amplification or capture employed PCR. The reads were generated on an Illumina HiSeq 2500. TCR libraries were prepared with molecular barcoding, using unique molecular identifiers to normalize TCRbeta repertoire quantification. The public reads were quality trimmed at Q25 with fastp and then assembled into clones with MiXCR by TCRdb, keeping productive beta chains. Every CDR3 protein is listed once, alongside the most common genes and DNA of its rows. This sample comprises 500,000 or so distinct CDR3 sequences, over 10% of them detected only once. The ten largest clones represent 13% to 15% of the sample. In regard to this clonotype: The antigen it recognizes is unknown. No base quality values were provided; no much bigger clone lies one nucleotide off.

Beyond this particular receptor, the publication reports: Over subsequent months, a decline in hyperexpanded clone frequencies was noted, and after one year, T-cell counts and TCRbeta diversity were mostly ascribed to newly produced T cells. Apparently early alphabetaT-cell count recovery about two months after transplant reportedly relied on only several hundred rapidly expanded clones derived from non-depleted graft cells. In some patients, the high TCRbeta diversity seen at day 60 was put down to recipient T cells and intrathymic progenitors that had survived conditioning.

The treatment or condition label, read with the paper, signifies: allogeneic hematopoietic cell transplantation with graft depleted of TCRalphabeta T cells and CD19 B cells. The children who served as transplant recipients had been given grafts of TCRalphabeta/CD19-depleted allogeneic hematopoietic cells. Trimming accounts for 5 bases at V and 4 bases at J, while the number of junction bases matched to no gene is 5. The germline V gene supplies CDR1 SGHTA and CDR2 FQGTGA. The CDR3 spans 14 residues, from the cysteine through the phenylalanine. CDR3 DNA only is kept here, 42 bases in frame from base 1.

Here the sequenced sample was PBMCs, mostly from graft donor cells, taken 180 days after TCRalphabeta/CD19-depleted stem cell transplant. This sequence originates from a female patient younger than 10 who had a stem cell transplant for aplastic anemia, so the T cells may come from the graft donor. The chain couples TRBV7-3 to TRBJ2-1, and TRBD2 matches 7 of the central bases. The CDR3 region has the sequence CASSPSGVYNEQFF. Here is the DNA: TGTGCCAGCAGCCCCAGCGGGGTTTACAATGAGCAGTTCTTC.